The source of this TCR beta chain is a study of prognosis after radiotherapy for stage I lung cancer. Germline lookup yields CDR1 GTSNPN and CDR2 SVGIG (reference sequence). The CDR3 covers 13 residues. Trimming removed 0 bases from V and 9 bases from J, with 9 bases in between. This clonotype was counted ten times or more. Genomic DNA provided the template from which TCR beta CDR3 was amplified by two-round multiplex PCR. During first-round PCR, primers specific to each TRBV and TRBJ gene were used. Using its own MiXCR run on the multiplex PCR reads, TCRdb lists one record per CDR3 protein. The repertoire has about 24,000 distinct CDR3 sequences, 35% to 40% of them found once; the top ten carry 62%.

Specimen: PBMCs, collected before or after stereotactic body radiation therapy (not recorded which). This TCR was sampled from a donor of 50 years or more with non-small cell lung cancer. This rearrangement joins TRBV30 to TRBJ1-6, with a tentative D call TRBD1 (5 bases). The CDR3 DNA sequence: TGTGCCTGGAGTGTACGAGGGACTTCACCCCTCCACTTT. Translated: CAWSVRGTSPLHF.